The present entry profiles one T cell receptor beta chain with its context. Antigen unknown. This sample is part of a study of T cell responses to AZD1222 COVID-19 vaccine. V gave up 4 bases and J gave up 6 bases, with 14 bases separating them. Germline CDR1 is LNHDA and CDR2 is SQIVND (reference sequence). The CDR3 has 14 amino acids. Study-wide results and limits: AZD1222 recipients seropositive at baseline numbered only five to seven.

The repertoire was sequenced with immunoSEQ multiplex PCR; TCRdb's copy has only in-frame clones and lacks some. The table lists roughly 180,000 clones, around 90% of them singletons. The chain recombines TRBV19 with TRBJ2-3, with D possibly TRBD2 on 5 matching bases. This sample comprised peripheral blood, obtained 28 days after the second AZD1222 dose. The receptor was isolated from an adult who received the AZD1222 COVID-19 vaccine. The CDR3 reads CASSTRTRGDTQYF. The CDR3 DNA follows: TGTGCCAGTAGTACTAGGACCAGAGGGGATACGCAGTATTTT. Filled out from reference TRBV19 and TRBJ2-3, the complete variable domain reads DGGITQSPKYLFRKEGQNVTLSCEQNLNHDAMYWYRQDPGQGLRLIYYSQIVNDFQKGDIAEGYSVSREKKESFPLTVTSAQKNPTAFYLCASSTRTRGDTQYFGPGTRLTVL.